This T cell receptor (beta chain) was observed in a study of CD8 T cells in Susac syndrome. Germline V gene data show CDR1 as MGHRA and CDR2 as YSYEKL. This CDR3 has 15 residues. The germline V and J ends were trimmed by 4 bases and 4 bases, with 13 bases remaining between them. The patients who served as multiple sclerosis controls were treatment-naive and had stable or active relapsing-remitting disease that fulfilled the revised McDonald criteria. Negative isolation was used for CD8+ and CD4+ T cells, and FACS enrichment was applied to TEMRA cells. Notes on this clonotype: Its antigen remains unidentified.

cDNA came from around 0.5 to 1 ug RNA primed by random hexamers. Coverage of TCR beta CDR3 amplification by immunoSEQ multiplex PCR extended to 54 Vbeta and 13 Jbeta. TCRdb re-called the immunoSEQ multiplex PCR reads through MiXCR, storing one row per CDR3 protein. The repertoire holds 150,000 to 200,000 distinct CDR3 sequences, roughly 94% seen once, with roughly 0.1% in the top ten. Study results and limitations: A relatively small number of individuals underwent TCR sequencing and HLA analysis.

The J gene is TRBJ2-2, the V gene TRBV4-1; D is unclear. Sequencing was carried out using CD4+ T cells from PBMCs. The receptor comes from a human donor with multiple sclerosis. The CDR3 loop is CASSRSVWLTGELFF. Written as DNA, the CDR3 is TGCGCCAGCAGCCGAAGTGTATGGCTCACCGGGGAGCTGTTTTTT.